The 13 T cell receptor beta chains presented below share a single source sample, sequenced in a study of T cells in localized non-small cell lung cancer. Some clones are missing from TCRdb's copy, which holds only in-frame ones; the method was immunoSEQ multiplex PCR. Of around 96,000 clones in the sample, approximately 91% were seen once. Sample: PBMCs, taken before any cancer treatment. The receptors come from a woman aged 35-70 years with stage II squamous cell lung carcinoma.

DNA of the CDR3: TGTGCCAGCAGGGGAGAAAACACTGAAGCTTTCTTT. This translates into CASRGENTEAFF. The chain links TRBV6-1 to TRBJ1-1, with no clear D. The V and J ends lost 6 bases and 2 bases respectively, with 7 bases between them. The CDR3 extends over 12 amino acids. Germline V gene lookup returns CDR1 MNHNS and CDR2 SASEGT.

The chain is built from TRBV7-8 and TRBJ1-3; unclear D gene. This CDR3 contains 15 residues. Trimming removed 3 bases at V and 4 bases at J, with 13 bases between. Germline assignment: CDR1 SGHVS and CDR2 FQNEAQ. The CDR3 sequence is CASSLFETLGNTIYF. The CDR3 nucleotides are TGTGCCAGCAGCTTGTTTGAGACCTTGGGAAACACCATATATTTT.

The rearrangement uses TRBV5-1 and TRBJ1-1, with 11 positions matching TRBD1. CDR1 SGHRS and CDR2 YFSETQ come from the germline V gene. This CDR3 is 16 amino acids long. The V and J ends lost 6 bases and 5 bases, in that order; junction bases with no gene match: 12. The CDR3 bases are TGCGCCAGCACGGGACAGGGGGGCGGGGTAAGGACTGAAGCTTTCTTT. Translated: CASTGQGGGVRTEAFF.

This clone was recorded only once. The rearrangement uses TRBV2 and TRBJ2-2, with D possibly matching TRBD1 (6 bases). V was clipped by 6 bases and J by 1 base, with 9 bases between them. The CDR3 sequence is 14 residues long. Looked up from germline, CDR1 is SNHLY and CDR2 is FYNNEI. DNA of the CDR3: TGTGCCAGCAGACGACAGGAGAACACCGGGGAGCTGTTTTTT. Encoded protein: CASRRQENTGELFF.

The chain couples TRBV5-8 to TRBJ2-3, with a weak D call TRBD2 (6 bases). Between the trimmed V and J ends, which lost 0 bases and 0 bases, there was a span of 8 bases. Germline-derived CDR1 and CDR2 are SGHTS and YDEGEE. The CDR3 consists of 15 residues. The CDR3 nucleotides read TGTGCCAGCAGCTTGGCCCGGGGGAGCACAGATACGCAGTATTTT. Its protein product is CASSLARGSTDTQYF.

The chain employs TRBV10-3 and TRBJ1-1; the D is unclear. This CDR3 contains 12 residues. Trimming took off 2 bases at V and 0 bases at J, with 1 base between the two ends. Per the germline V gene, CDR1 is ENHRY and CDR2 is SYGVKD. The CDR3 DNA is TGTGCCATCAGTGAGGTGAACACTGAAGCTTTCTTT. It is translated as CAISEVNTEAFF.

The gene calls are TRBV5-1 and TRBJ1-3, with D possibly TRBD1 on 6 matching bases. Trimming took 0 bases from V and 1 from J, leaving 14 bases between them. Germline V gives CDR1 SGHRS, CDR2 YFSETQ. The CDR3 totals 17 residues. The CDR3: CASSLDSGGQSGNTIYF. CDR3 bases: TGCGCCAGCAGCTTGGATTCCGGGGGACAATCTGGAAACACCATATATTTT.

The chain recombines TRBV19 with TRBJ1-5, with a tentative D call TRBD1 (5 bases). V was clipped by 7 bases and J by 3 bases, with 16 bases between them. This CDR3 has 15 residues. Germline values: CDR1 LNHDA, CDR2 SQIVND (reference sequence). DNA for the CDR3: TGTGCCAGTACGCCGGTTGGGGCGACCAATCAGCCCCAGCATTTT. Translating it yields CASTPVGATNQPQHF.

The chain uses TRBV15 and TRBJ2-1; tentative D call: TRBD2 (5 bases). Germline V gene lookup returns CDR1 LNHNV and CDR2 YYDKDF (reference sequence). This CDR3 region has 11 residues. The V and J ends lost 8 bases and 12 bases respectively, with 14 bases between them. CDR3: CATSSGIVQFF. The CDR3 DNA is TGTGCCACCTCTTCGGGGATAGTGCAGTTCTTC. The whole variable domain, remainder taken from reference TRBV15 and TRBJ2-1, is DAMVIQNPRYQVTQFGKPVTLSCSQTLNHNVMYWYQQKSSQAPKLLFHYYDKDFNNEADTPDNFQSRRPNTSFCFLDIRSPGLGDTAMYLCATSSGIVQFFGPGTRLTVL.

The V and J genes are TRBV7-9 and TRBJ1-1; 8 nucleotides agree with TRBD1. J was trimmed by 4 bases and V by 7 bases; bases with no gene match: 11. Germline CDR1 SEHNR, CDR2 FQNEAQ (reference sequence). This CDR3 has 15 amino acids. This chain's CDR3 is CASNHGTGEGTEAFF. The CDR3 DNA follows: TGTGCCAGCAACCACGGGACAGGTGAGGGCACTGAAGCTTTCTTT.

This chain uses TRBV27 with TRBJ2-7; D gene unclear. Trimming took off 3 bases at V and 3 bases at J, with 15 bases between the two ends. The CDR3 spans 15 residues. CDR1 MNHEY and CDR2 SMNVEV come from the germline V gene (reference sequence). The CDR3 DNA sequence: TGTGCCAGCAGTTTGAGGTCTGAGGTGTTCTACGAGCAGTACTTC. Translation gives CASSLRSEVFYEQYF.

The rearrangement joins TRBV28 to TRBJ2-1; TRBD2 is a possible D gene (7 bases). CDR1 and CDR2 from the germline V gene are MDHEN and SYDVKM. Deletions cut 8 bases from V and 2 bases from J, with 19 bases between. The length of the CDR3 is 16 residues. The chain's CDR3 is CASGGGSVYPYNEQFF. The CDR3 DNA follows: TGTGCCAGCGGGGGGGGCAGCGTCTACCCCTACAATGAGCAGTTCTTC.

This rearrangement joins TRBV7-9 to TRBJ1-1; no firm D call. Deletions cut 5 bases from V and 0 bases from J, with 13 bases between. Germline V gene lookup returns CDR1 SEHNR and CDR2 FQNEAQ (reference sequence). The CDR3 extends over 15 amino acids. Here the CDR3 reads CASSPSVSVNTEAFF. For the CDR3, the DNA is TGTGCCAGCAGCCCCTCAGTGTCCGTGAACACTGAAGCTTTCTTT. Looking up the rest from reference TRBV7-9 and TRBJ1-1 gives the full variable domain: DTGVSQNPRHKITKRGQNVTFRCDPISEHNRLYWYRQTLGQGPEFLTYFQNEAQLEKSRLLSDRFSAERPKGSFSTLEIQRTEQGDSAMYLCASSPSVSVNTEAFFGQGTRLTVV.